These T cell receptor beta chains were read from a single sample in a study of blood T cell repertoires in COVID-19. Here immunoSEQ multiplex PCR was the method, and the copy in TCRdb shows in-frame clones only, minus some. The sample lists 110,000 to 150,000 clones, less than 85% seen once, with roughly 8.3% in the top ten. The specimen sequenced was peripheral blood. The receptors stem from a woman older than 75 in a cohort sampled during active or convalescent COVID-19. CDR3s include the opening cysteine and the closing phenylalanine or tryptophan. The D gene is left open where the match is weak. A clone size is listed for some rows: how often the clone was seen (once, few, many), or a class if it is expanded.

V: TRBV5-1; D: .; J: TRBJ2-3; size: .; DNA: TGCGCCAGCAGCTTGGAGAGGGTGACGCAGTATTTT; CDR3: CASSLERVTQYF
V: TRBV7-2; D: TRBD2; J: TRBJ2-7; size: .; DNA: TGTGCCAGCAGCAGACTAGCGGGGACTTACGAGCAGTACTTC; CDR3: CASSRLAGTYEQYF
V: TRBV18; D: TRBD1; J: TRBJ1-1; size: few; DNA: TGTGCCAGCTCACAGATTCAAGCCGGGACAGGGGTCACTGAAGCTTTCTTT; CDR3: CASSQIQAGTGVTEAFF
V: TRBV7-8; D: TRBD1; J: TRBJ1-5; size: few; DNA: TGTGCCAGCAGTCGGGGACAGGAAGGTTACAATCAGCCCCAGCATTTT; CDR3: CASSRGQEGYNQPQHF
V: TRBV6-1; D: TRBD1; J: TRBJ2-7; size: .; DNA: TGTGCCAGCAGTGAGGACAGGGGGCGCCCCTACGAGCAGTACTTC; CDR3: CASSEDRGRPYEQYF
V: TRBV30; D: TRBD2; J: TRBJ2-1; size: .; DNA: TGTGCCTGGAGTGGGGGCGGGGGGGCCAGGAATGAGCAGTTCTTC; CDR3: CAWSGGGGARNEQFF
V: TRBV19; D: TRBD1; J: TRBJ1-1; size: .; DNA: TGTGCCAGTACCGAGTGGAGGGGGCGGCTGAACACTGAAGCTTTCTTT; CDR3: CASTEWRGRLNTEAFF
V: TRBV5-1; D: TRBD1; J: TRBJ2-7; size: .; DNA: TGCGCCAGCAGCCCCTTGGGGACAGGAACCTACGAGCAGTACTTC; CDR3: CASSPLGTGTYEQYF
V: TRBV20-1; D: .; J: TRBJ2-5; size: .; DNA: TGCAGTGCTAGCGGAGAGACCCAGTACTTC; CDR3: CSASGETQYF
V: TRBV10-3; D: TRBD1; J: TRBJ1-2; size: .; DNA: TGTGCCATCAGTGCCCGCGACAGGGGAGTCGGCTACACCTTC; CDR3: CAISARDRGVGYTF
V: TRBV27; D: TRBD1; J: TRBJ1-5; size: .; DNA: TGTGCCAGCAGTCCCCGGGACAGCTATAGCAATCAGCCCCAGCATTTT; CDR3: CASSPRDSYSNQPQHF
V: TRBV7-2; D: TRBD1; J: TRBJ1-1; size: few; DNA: TGTGCCAGCAGCTTAGCTGGACAGGGTTCCGAAGCTTTCTTT; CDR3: CASSLAGQGSEAFF
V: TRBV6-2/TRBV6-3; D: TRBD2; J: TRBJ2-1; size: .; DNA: TGTGCCAGCAGCCCTCGACTAGCGGGGGGGCCGGGTAATGAGCAGTTCTTC; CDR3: CASSPRLAGGPGNEQFF
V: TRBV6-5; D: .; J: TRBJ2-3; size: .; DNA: TGTGCCAGCACCTCACGGACACTTTCAGATACGCAGTATTTT; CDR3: CASTSRTLSDTQYF
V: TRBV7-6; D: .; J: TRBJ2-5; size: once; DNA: TGTGCCAGCAGCTTCTACAGGGCCCCAGAGACCCAGTACTTC; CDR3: CASSFYRAPETQYF
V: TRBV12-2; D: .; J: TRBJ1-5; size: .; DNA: TGTGCAAGTCGCTTCACAGGGGTTTCTAGCAATCAGCCCCAGCATTTT; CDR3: CASRFTGVSSNQPQHF
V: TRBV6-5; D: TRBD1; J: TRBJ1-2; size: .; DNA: TGTGCCAGCAGTTACAGGGACAGGGGTTATGGCTACACCTTC; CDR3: CASSYRDRGYGYTF
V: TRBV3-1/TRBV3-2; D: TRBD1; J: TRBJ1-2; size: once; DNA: TGTGCCAGCAGCCACCTTCCCCAGGACAGGGGTTCTGGCTACACCTTC; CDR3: CASSHLPQDRGSGYTF
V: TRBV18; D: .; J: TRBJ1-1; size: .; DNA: TGTGCCAGCTCACAAAATAAGAACACTGAAGCTTTCTTT; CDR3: CASSQNKNTEAFF
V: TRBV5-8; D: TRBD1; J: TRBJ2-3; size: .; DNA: TGTGCCAGCAGCTTGGTTCAATACAGGGGCTCGAGGGGCACAGATACGCAGTATTTT; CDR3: CASSLVQYRGSRGTDTQYF
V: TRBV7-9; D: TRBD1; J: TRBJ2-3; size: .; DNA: TGTGCCAGCAGCTTAGTATGGACAGGGGGCCGGACATTTACAGATACGCAGTATTTT; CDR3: CASSLVWTGGRTFTDTQYF
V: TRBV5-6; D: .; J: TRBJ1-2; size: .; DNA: TGTGCCAGCAGCCTAGGTTCATACGGCTACACCTTC; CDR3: CASSLGSYGYTF
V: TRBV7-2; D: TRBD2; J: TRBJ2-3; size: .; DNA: TGTGCCAGCAGCTTAGAGGGACTAGTAGTTACTCCGGGGACAGATACGCAGTATTTT; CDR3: CASSLEGLVVTPGTDTQYF
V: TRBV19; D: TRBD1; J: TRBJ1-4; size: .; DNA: TGTGCCAGTAGTATAGTGGGCAGGGGGAATGAAAAACTGTTTTTT; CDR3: CASSIVGRGNEKLFF
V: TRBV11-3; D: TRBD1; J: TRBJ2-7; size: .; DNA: TGTGCCAGCAGCTTTGGACAGGGAGATATATACTTC; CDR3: CASSFGQGDIYF
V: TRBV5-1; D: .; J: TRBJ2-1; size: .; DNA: TGCGCCAGCGGCAGCACGGGGTCCTACAATGAGCAGTTCTTC; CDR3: CASGSTGSYNEQFF
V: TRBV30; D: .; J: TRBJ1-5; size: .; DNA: TGTGTCTGGAGTAAGGACAGTAGCCATCAGCCCCAGCATTTT; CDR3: CVWSKDSSHQPQHF
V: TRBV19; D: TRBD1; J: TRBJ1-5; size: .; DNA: TGTGCCAGTAGAGCCCGGACAGGTTATAGCAATCAGCCCCAGCATTTT; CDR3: CASRARTGYSNQPQHF
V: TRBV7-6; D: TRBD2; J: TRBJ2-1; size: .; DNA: TGTGCCAGCAGCTTAGTGGCCAGCGGGGGAGACAATGAGCAGTTCTTC; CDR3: CASSLVASGGDNEQFF
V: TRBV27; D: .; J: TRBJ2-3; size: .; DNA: TGTGCCAGCAGTGCGGTAGCATCCTGGACAGATACGCAGTATTTT; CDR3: CASSAVASWTDTQYF
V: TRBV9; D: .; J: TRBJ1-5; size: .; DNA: TGTGCCAGCAGCGTAGGCGTAAATAGCAATCAGCCCCAGCATTTT; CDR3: CASSVGVNSNQPQHF
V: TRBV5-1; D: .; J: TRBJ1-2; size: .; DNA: TGCGCCAGCAGCTCTGGGGACACCGACTATGGCTACACCTTC; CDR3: CASSSGDTDYGYTF
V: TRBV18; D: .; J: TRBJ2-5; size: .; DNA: TGTGCCAGCTCACCACCGGCAGTTCAAGAGACCCAGTACTTC; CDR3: CASSPPAVQETQYF
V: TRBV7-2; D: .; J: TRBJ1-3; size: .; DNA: TGTGCCAGCAGCAAGACAGGTCCCGGCTCTGGAAACACCATATATTTT; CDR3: CASSKTGPGSGNTIYF
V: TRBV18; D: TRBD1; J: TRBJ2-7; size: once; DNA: TGTGCCAGCTCAAGGGACAGGGGAGCCTACGAGCAGTACTTC; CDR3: CASSRDRGAYEQYF
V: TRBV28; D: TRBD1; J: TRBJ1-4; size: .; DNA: TGTGCCAGCGCCCCAGGGGGGTTGAATGAAAAACTGTTTTTT; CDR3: CASAPGGLNEKLFF
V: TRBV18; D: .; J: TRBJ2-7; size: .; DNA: TGTGCCAGCTCACCACCGATAACGCCAATTCCGACTTACGAGCAGTACTTC; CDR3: CASSPPITPIPTYEQYF
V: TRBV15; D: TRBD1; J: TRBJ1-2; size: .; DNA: TGTGCCACCAGCAGAGACTCCGGGACAGGCTATGGCTACACCTTC; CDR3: CATSRDSGTGYGYTF
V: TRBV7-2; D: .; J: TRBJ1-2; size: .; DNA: TGTGCCAGCAGCTTAGGGCTCACCAACTATGGCTACACCTTC; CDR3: CASSLGLTNYGYTF
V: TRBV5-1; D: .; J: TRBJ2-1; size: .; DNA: TGCGCCAGCAGCTTGGGACGAGCACCCCGTAATGAGGAGTTCTTC; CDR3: CASSLGRAPRNEEFF
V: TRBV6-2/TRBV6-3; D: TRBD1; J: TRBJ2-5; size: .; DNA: TGTGCCAGCAGCTTTACAGGGGTCGCAGGAGAGACCCAGTACTTC; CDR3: CASSFTGVAGETQYF
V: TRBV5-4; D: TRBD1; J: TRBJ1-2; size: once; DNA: TGTGCCAGCAGCTTGAGGCAGGGGGCAAGTGGCTACACCTTC; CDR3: CASSLRQGASGYTF
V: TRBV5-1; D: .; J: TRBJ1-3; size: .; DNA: TGCGCCAGCAGCTTGGGGGCAGGGAAGGGCAACACCATATATTTT; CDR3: CASSLGAGKGNTIYF
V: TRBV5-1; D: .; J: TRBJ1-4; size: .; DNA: TGCGCCAGCAGCTCCAACAGCTGGAATGAAAAACTGTTTTTT; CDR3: CASSSNSWNEKLFF
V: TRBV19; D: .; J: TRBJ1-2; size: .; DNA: TGTGCCAGTAAGGCGGACTATGGCTACACCTTC; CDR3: CASKADYGYTF
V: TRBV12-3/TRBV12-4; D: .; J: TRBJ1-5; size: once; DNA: TGTGCCAGCACCACAGACCCAGATCAGCCCCAGCATTTT; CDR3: CASTTDPDQPQHF
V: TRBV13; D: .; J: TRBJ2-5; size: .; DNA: TGTGCCAGCAGCTTCCCGGGACAAGAGACCCAGTACTTC; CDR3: CASSFPGQETQYF
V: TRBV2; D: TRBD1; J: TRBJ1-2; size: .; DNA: TGTGCCAGCAGTGAAGGGGGGACAGGGGGCGTCTATGGCTACACCTTC; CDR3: CASSEGGTGGVYGYTF
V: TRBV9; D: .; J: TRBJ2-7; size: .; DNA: TGTGCCAGCAGCGTAGATGGCGCGGCCTACGAGCAGTACTTC; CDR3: CASSVDGAAYEQYF
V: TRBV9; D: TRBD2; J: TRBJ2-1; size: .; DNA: TGTGCCAGCAGCGCAAGCGGGGGGGCTCTTAATGAGCAGTTCTTC; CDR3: CASSASGGALNEQFF
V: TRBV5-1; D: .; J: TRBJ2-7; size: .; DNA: TGCGCCAGCAGCTTGGGTGGGGGCCCCTACGAGCAGTACTTC; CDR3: CASSLGGGPYEQYF
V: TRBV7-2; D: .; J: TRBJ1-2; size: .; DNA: TGTGCCAGTCCCGAGTGGGGGCGTAGCTACACCTTC; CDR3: CASPEWGRSYTF
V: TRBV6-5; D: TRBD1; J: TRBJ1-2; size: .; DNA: TGTGCCAGCACCAAACCCGGGACAGGCTATGGCTACACCTTC; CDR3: CASTKPGTGYGYTF
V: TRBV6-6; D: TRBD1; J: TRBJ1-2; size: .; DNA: TGTGCCAGCAGCGACGCAGGGGGCGATCGTATCTATGGCTACACCTTC; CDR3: CASSDAGGDRIYGYTF
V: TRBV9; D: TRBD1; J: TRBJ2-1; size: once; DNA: TGTGCCAGCAGCGCGCGGACAGGGTACAATGAGCAGTTCTTC; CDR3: CASSARTGYNEQFF
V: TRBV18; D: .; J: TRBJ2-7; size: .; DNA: TGTGCCAGCTCACCTGGGGCAGGGTCTGCCTACGAGCAGTACTTC; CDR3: CASSPGAGSAYEQYF
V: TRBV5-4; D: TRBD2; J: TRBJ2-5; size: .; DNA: TGTGCCAGCAGCACCGGACTAGCGGGGTTTGAGACCCAGTACTTC; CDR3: CASSTGLAGFETQYF
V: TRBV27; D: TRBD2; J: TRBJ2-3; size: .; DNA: TGTGCCAGCAGTTCCCGGGGGGGCGCCACAGATACGCAGTATTTT; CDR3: CASSSRGGATDTQYF
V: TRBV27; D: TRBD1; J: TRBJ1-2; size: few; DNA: TGTGCCAGCAGTACCCGAATGACAGGGACGAACTATGGCTACACCTTC; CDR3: CASSTRMTGTNYGYTF